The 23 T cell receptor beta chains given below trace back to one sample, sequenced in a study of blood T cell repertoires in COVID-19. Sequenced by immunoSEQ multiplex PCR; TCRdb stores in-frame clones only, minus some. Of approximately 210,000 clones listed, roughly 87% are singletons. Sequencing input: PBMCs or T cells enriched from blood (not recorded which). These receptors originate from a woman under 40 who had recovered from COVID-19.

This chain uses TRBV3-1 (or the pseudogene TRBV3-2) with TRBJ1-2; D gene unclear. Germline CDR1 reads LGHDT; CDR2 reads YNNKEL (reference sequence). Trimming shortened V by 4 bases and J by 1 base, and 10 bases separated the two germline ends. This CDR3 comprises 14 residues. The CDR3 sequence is CASSPTRDNYGYTF. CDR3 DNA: TGTGCCAGCAGCCCCACCCGGGATAACTATGGCTACACCTTC.

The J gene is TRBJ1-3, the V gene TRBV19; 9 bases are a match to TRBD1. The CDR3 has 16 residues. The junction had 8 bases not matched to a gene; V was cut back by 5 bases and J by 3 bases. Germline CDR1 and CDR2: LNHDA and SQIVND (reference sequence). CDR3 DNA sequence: TGTGCCAGTAGTGTCGGACAGGGGATAAATGGAAACACCATATATTTT. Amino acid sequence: CASSVGQGINGNTIYF.

This chain's CDR3 is CASSQAGGHEQFF. CDR3 DNA sequence: TGTGCCAGCAGCCAAGCCGGGGGGCATGAGCAGTTCTTC. J is TRBJ2-1 and V is TRBV3-1 (or the pseudogene TRBV3-2); possible D gene TRBD2, 7 bases. CDR1 is LGHDT and CDR2 is YNNKEL in the germline V gene (reference sequence). V was shortened by 1 base and J by 8 bases, with 9 bases between the two germline ends. The CDR3 is 13 residues long.

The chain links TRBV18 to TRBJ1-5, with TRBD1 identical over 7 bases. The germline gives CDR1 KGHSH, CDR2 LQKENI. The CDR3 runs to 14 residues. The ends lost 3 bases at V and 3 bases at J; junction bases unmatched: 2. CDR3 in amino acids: CASSPGQLNQPQHF. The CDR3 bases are TGTGCCAGCTCACCGGGACAGCTCAATCAGCCCCAGCATTTT.

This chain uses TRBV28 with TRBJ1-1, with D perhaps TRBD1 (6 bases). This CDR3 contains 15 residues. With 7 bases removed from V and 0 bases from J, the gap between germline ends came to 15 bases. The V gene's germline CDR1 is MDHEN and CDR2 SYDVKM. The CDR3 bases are TGTGCCAGCAACTCCGACAGGACCATGAACACTGAAGCTTTCTTT. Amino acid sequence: CASNSDRTMNTEAFF.

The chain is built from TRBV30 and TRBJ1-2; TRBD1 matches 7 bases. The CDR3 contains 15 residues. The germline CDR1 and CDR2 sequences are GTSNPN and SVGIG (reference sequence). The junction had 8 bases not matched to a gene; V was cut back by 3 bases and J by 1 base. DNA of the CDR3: TGTGCCTGGAGGGGCCGACAGGGAATTAACTATGGCTACACCTTC. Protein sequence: CAWRGRQGINYGYTF.

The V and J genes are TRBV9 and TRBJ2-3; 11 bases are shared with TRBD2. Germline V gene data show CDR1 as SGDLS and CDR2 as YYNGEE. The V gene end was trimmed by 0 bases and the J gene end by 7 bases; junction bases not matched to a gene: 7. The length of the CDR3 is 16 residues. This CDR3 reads CASSVALAGGPNTQYF. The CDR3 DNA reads TGTGCCAGCAGCGTAGCGTTAGCGGGAGGGCCAAATACGCAGTATTTT.

The CDR3, as DNA: TGCGCCAGCAGCCAAGATGGGGACAGGGGGTCTGAGCAGTACTTC. It encodes CASSQDGDRGSEQYF. This chain links TRBV4-3 with TRBJ2-7, with 11 positions matching TRBD1. CDR1 is LGHNA, CDR2 YSLEER, per germline. The CDR3 is 15 amino acids. V dropped 0 bases and J dropped 7; count of bases not matched to a gene: 5.

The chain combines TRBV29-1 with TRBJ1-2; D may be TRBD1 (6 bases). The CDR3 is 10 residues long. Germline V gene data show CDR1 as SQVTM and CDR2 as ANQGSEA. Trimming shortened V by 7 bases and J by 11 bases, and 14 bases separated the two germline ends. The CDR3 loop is CSAEGDLYTF. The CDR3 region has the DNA TGCAGCGCCGAGGGGGATCTTTACACCTTC.

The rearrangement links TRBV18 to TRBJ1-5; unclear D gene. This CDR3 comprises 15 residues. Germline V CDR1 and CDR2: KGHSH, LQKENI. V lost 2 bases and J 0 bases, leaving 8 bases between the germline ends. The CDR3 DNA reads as TGTGCCAGCTCACCAACAGAGCTTAGCAATCAGCCCCAGCATTTT. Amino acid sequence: CASSPTELSNQPQHF.

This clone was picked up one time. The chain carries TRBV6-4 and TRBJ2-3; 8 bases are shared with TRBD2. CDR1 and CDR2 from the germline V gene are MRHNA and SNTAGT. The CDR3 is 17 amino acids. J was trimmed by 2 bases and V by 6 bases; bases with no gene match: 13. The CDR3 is CASRPSPERGSTDTQYF. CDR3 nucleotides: TGTGCCAGCAGGCCCTCCCCGGAGCGGGGGTCCACAGATACGCAGTATTTT.

CDR3 in DNA: TGTGCCAGTAGTTTACGACAGGGTGCTGGCTACACCTTC. It yields the protein CASSLRQGAGYTF. The chain employs TRBV19 and TRBJ1-2; 7 positions match TRBD1. The germline V gene has CDR1 LNHDA and CDR2 SQIVND (reference sequence). The CDR3 runs to 13 residues. The junction had 7 bases not matched to a gene; V was cut back by 5 bases and J by 7 bases.

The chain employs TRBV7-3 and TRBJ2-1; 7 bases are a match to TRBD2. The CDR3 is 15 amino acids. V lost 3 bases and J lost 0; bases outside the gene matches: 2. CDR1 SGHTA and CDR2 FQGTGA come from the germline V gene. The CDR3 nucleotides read TGTGCCAGCAGCTTCATAGCGGGCTCCTACAATGAGCAGTTCTTC. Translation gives CASSFIAGSYNEQFF.

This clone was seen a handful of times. CDR3 nucleotide sequence: TGCGCCAGCAGCCAAGAACTAGCGGGGGGGCATGAGCAGTTCTTC. Its translation is CASSQELAGGHEQFF. The rearrangement joins TRBV4-3 to TRBJ2-1; TRBD2 agrees at 13 bases. Trimming at V came to 0 bases and at J to 8 bases, leaving 1 base not matched to a gene. CDR3 length: 15 amino acids. The germline V gene encodes CDR1 LGHNA and CDR2 YSLEER.

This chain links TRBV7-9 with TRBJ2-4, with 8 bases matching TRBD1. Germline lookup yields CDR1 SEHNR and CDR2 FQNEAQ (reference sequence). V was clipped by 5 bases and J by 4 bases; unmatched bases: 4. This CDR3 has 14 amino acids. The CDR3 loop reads CASSHGQGKNIQYF. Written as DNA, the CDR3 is TGTGCCAGCAGCCATGGACAGGGAAAAAACATTCAGTACTTC.

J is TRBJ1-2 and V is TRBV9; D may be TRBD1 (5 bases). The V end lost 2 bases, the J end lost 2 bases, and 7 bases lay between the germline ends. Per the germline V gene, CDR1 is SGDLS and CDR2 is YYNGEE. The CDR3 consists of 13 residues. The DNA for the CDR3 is TGTGCCAGCAGCGTGGGGGGGAACTATGGCTACACCTTC. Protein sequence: CASSVGGNYGYTF.

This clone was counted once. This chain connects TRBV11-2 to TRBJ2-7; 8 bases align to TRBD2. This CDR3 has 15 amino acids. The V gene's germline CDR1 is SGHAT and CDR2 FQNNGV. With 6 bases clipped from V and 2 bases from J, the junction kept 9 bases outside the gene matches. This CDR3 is CASRYLRGAAYEQYF. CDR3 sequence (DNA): TGTGCCAGCAGATATCTGCGGGGGGCGGCCTACGAGCAGTACTTC.

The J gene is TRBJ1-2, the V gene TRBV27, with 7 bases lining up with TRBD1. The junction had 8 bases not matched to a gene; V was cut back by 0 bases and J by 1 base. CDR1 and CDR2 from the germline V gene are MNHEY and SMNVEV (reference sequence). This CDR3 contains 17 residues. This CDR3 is CASSLSNRGDLNYGYTF. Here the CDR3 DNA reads TGTGCCAGCAGTTTATCGAACAGGGGCGATCTTAACTATGGCTACACCTTC.

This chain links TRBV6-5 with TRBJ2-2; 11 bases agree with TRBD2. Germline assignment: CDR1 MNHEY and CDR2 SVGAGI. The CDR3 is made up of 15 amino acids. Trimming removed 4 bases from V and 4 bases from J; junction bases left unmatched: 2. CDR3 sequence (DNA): TGTGCCAGCAGTTTTAGCGGGGGGGCCACCGGGGAGCTGTTTTTT. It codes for CASSFSGGATGELFF.

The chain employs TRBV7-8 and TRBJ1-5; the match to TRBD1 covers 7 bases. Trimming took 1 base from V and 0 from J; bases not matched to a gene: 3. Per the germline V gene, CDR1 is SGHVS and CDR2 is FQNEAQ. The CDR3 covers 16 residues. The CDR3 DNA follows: TGTGCCAGCAGCTTAGTCGGGACAGATAGCAATCAGCCCCAGCATTTT. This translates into CASSLVGTDSNQPQHF.

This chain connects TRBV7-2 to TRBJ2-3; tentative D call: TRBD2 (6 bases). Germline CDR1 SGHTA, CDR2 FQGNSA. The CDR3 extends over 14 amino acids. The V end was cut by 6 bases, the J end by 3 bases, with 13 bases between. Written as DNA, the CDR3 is TGTGCCAGCAGGCGGGATCGGAGGACAGATACGCAGTATTTT. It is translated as CASRRDRRTDTQYF.

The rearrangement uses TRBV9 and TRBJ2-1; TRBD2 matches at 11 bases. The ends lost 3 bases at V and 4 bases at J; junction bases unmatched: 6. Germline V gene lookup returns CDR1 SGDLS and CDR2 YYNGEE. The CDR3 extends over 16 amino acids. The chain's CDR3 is CASSGQTSGIYNEQFF. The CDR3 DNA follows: TGTGCCAGCAGCGGGCAGACTAGCGGGATTTACAATGAGCAGTTCTTC. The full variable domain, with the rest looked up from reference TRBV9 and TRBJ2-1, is DSGVTQTPKHLITATGQRVTLRCSPRSGDLSVYWYQQSLDQGLQFLIQYYNGEERAKGNILERFSAQQFPDLHSELNLSSLELGDSALYFCASSGQTSGIYNEQFFGPGTRLTVL.

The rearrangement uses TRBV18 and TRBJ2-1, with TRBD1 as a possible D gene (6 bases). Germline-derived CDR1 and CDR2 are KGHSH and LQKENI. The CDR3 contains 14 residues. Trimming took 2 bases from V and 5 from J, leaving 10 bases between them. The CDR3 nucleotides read TGTGCCAGCTCACCAACAGGGAACCACAATGAGCAGTTCTTC. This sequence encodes CASSPTGNHNEQFF.